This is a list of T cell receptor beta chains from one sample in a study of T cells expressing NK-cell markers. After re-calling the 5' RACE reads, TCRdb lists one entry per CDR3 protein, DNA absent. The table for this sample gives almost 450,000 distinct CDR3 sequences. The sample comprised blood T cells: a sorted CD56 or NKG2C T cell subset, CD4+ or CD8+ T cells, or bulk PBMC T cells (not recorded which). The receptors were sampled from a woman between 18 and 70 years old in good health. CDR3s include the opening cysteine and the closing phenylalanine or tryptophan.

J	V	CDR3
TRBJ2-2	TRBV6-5	CASSYSNQGVGTGELFF
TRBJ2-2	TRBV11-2	CATQRGRDTGELFF
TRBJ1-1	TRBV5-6	CASSLTGADTEAFF
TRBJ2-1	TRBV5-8	CASRGLYNEQFF
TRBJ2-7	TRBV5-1	CASSFGTAAYEQYF
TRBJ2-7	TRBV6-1	CASSARLPSSYEQYF
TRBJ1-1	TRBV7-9	CASSSVYTEAFF
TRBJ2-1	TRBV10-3	CAIEQGGEQFF
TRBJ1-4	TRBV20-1	CSARDRPGANEKLFF
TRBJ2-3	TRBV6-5	CASSYFPGGTSTDTQYF
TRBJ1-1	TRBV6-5	CASSYDGVQNTEAFF
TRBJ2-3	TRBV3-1	CASSQGPGLAGMTDTQYF
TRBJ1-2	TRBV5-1	CASSLVAGSNYGYTF
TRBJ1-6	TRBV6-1	CASSRNLNSPLHF
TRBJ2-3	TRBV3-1	CASTERGGIDTQYF
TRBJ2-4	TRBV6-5	CASSYGDGGNIQYF
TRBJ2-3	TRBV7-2	CASSYNRVPTDTQYF
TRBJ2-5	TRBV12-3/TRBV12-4	CASSVRDSGGGTQYF
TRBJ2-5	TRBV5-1	CASSLGSGLAGRETQYF
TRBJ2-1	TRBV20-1	CSAPLGGGGTYNEQFF
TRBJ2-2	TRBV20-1	CSASDIRLASGITGELFF
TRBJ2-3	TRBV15	CATRAGGADTQYF
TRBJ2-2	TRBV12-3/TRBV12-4	CASIRDTGELFF
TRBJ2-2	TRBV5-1	CASSLGQGAVTGELFF
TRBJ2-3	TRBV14	CASSPRSPDSWRTSSTDTQYF
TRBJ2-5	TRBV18	CASSPTDQETQYF
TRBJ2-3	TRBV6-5	CASRLHGQGDTQYF
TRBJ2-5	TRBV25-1	CASSDAQGGISETQYF
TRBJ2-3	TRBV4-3	CASSQATDFTDTQYF
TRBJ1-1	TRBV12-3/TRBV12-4	CASSTGARTEAFF
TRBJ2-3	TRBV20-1	CSAIRLAGVSDTQYF
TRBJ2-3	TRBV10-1	CASSEASGDTQYF
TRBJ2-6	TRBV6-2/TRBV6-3	CASSYRWNSKIKSSGANVLTF
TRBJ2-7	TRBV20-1	CSASQVLSYEQYF
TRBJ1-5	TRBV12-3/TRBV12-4	CASSLTGRTQHF
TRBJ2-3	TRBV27	CASSPGLPSTDTQYF
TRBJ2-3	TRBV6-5	CASSYYGTTADTQYF
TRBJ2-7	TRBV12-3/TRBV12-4	CASSFGEYSYEQYF
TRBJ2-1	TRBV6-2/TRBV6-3	CASSYPETSGDYNEQFF
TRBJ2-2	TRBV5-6	CASSRRGASTGELFF
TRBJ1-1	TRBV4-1	CASSSGPTVNTEAFF
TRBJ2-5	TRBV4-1	CASSLGNIQETQYF
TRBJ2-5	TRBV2	CASSGGSSETQYF
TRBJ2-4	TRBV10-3	CAISEGAGIQYF
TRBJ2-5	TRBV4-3	CASSPHTGGQSRETQYF
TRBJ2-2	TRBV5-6	CASSPVTGWTGELFF
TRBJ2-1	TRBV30	CAWSALLGATEQFF
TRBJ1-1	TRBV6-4	CASRDSDRATEAFF
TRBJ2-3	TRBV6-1	CASRETLSDTQYF
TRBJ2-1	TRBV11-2	CASSLPSYLSNEQFF
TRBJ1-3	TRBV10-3	CAISPGNRNTIYF
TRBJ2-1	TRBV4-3	CASSQGVAGGYNEQFF
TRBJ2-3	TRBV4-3	CASSQEWGGEIGDTQYF